This passage covers 5 T cell receptor beta chains from one sample sequenced in a study of a mutant IDH1 vaccine in newly diagnosed glioma. These receptors have no known antigen. Measured with immunoSEQ multiplex PCR; TCRdb has only the in-frame clones, and not every one. This table has about 51,000 clones, around 80% appearing once. Documented time point: week 5, during vaccination. With topical imiquimod, each dose of the vaccine consisted of 300 ug of mutant IDH1 20-mer peptide. This specimen consisted of PBMCs, obtained from a glioma patient whose treatment included an IDH1 peptide vaccine. The receptor set was obtained from a woman in her forties with glioma.

This chain connects TRBV6-5 to TRBJ1-3; the D is unclear. This CDR3 is built from 13 residues. The V and J ends lost 0 bases and 8 bases respectively, with 8 bases between them. Germline CDR1 and CDR2: MNHEY and SVGAGI. CDR3 DNA sequence: TGTGCCAGCAGTTACTCCCGTGCAGACACCATATATTTT. It specifies CASSYSRADTIYF.

The chain recombines TRBV30 with TRBJ1-2; D is unresolved. Germline CDR1 GTSNPN, CDR2 SVGIG (reference sequence). The V end was cut by 1 base, the J end by 7 bases, with 13 bases between. The CDR3 loop spans 13 amino acids. Here the CDR3 reads CAWSEPRYSGYTF. The DNA for the CDR3 is TGTGCCTGGAGTGAACCACGCTACTCTGGCTACACCTTC.

The rearrangement links TRBV30 to TRBJ2-7; D tentatively fits TRBD1 or TRBD2 (6 bases each). The CDR3 has 14 residues. V was pared by 6 bases and J by 3 bases, with 18 bases between. Germline V gene lookup returns CDR1 GTSNPN and CDR2 SVGIG (reference sequence). CDR3 sequence (DNA): TGTGCCTGTACTTCACCGGGGGCAATCTACGAGCAGTACTTC. It encodes CACTSPGAIYEQYF.

In DNA, the CDR3 is TGTGCCAGCACCTTACGGATGGGCTTCAATTCACCCCTCCACTTT. Amino acid sequence: CASTLRMGFNSPLHF. The V gene is TRBV6-5, the J gene TRBJ1-6, with unresolved D. Germline V gives CDR1 MNHEY, CDR2 SVGAGI. Trimming took 7 bases from V and 7 from J, leaving 17 bases between them. The CDR3 is 15 amino acids.

The genes are TRBV11-2 and TRBJ2-7; no firm D call. V was cut by 5 bases and J by 5 bases, with 19 bases left in between. The CDR3 loop spans 15 amino acids. Germline loops: CDR1 SGHAT, CDR2 FQNNGV. In DNA, the CDR3 is TGTGCCAGCAGCCCAACTTGGGCCATGAGCAACGAGCAGTACTTC. Translating gives CASSPTWAMSNEQYF.